The 11 T cell receptor beta chains in this list originate from one sample, sequenced in a study of PD-1 blockade in mismatch repair-deficient tumors (dated by TCRdb to about 2017). Library method: the immunoSEQ multiplex PCR assay. In TCRdb, the immuneACCESS table is reduced to in-frame sequences with V and J assigned. These tables do not hold every clone; where another copy was compared, an unresolved V gene accounts for under half, and the others remain unexplained. Present in this sample are 30,000 to 45,000 clones, roughly 84% of which were seen just once. The biggest ten clones account for under 1.2% of the sample. This specimen was PBMCs, taken around 38 weeks after starting pembrolizumab. The receptors were gathered from an adult with mismatch repair-deficient cancer.

V usage is TRBV30 and J usage is TRBJ2-3; possibly TRBD2 for D (6 bases). The germline gives CDR1 GTSNPN, CDR2 SVGIG (reference sequence). With 8 bases removed from V and 3 bases from J, the gap between germline ends came to 18 bases. The CDR3 sequence is 14 residues long. This CDR3 reads CAGGLGGGTDTQYF. The CDR3 DNA reads TGTGCCGGGGGACTCGGTGGGGGGACAGATACGCAGTATTTT.

This chain uses TRBV6-5 with TRBJ2-7; D perhaps matches TRBD2 (5 bases). The V gene lost 0 bases and the J gene lost 8 bases, with 11 bases spanning the gap. Looked up from germline, CDR1 is MNHEY and CDR2 is SVGAGI. This CDR3 is built from 13 residues. Written as DNA, the CDR3 is TGTGCCAGCAGTTACTCGGCAGCGGCACAGCAGTACTTC. As protein: CASSYSAAAQQYF.

V gene TRBV7-9 combines with J gene TRBJ2-7; 7 bases align to TRBD1. Losses at the gene ends were 3 bases for V and 2 bases for J; bases not matched to a gene: 4. Germline CDR1 and CDR2: SEHNR and FQNEAQ (reference sequence). CDR3 length equals 14 residues. CDR3 region: CASSFETGPYEQYF. Written as DNA, the CDR3 is TGTGCCAGCAGCTTCGAGACAGGGCCCTACGAGCAGTACTTC.

Only a few counts were recorded for this clone. The rearrangement uses TRBV5-1 and TRBJ1-2, with TRBD1 matching over 8 bases. CDR3 size: 14 residues. V was clipped by 4 bases and J by 6 bases; unmatched bases: 8. Germline loops: CDR1 SGHRS, CDR2 YFSETQ. CDR3 in DNA: TGCGCCAGCAGCCGGGGACAGGCCCCCGATGGCTACACCTTC. This gives the protein CASSRGQAPDGYTF.

The V and J genes are TRBV11-2 and TRBJ2-1, with TRBD2 matching over 9 bases. CDR1 and CDR2 (germline): SGHAT, FQNNGV. This CDR3 contains 16 residues. The J segment lost 7 bases and the V segment lost 3 bases, leaving 10 bases of the junction unmatched. CDR3 loop: CASSFILSGRGNEQFF. CDR3 nucleotides: TGTGCCAGCAGCTTCATCCTTAGCGGGAGAGGTAATGAGCAGTTCTTC.

V usage is TRBV19 and J usage is TRBJ1-5, with 7 bases matching TRBD1. This CDR3 comprises 16 residues. Germline assignment: CDR1 LNHDA and CDR2 SQIVND (reference sequence). V was pared by 2 bases and J by 7 bases, with 11 bases of the junction left unmatched. In DNA form, the CDR3 reads TGTGCCAGTAGTATATCCTGGACAGGACAATCCCAGCCCCAGCATTTT. Its translation is CASSISWTGQSQPQHF.

This clone showed up just a few times. The rearrangement uses TRBV7-5 and TRBJ2-7; the D call TRBD2 from the table was never checked on the DNA. TRBV7-5 is labeled a pseudogene. This CDR3 has 14 residues. CDR3 amino acids: CVRSQRLAGFKQYF. The DNA for the CDR3 is TGTGTCAGAAGCCAAAGACTAGCGGGATTCAAGCAGTACTTC.

The chain uses TRBV5-4 and TRBJ1-2, with D perhaps TRBD1 (6 bases). Germline CDR1 reads SGHNT; CDR2 reads YYREEE (reference sequence). The V end lost 0 bases, the J end lost 6 bases, and 9 bases lay between the germline ends. This CDR3 spans 13 amino acids. The CDR3 loop is CASSLDRENGYTF. The CDR3 DNA is TGTGCCAGCAGCTTGGACAGGGAGAATGGCTACACCTTC.

This sequence joins TRBV4-1 and TRBJ2-1; 7 nucleotides match TRBD2. V lost 0 bases to trimming and J lost 3 bases; unmatched junction nucleotides: 5. The CDR3 extends over 16 amino acids. CDR1 and CDR2 (germline): MGHRA, YSYEKL. The CDR3: CASSQDLTSDYNEQFF. The CDR3 nucleotides are TGCGCCAGCAGCCAAGATCTTACTAGCGACTACAATGAGCAGTTCTTC.

J is TRBJ2-1 and V is TRBV19, with 8 bases that match TRBD2. The J segment lost 8 bases and the V segment lost 5 bases, leaving 20 bases of the junction unmatched. CDR3 length: 18 amino acids. CDR1 is LNHDA and CDR2 is SQIVND in the germline V gene (reference sequence). The CDR3 reads CASSGAPGPSGTRDEQFF. The CDR3 nucleotides are TGTGCCAGTAGTGGAGCCCCGGGACCCTCCGGGACTAGGGATGAGCAGTTCTTC.

This chain links TRBV6-1 with TRBJ2-3; 13 nucleotides agree with TRBD2. Germline values: CDR1 MNHNS, CDR2 SASEGT. This CDR3 is 13 amino acids long. The J segment lost 12 bases and the V segment lost 5 bases, leaving 5 bases of the junction unmatched. CDR3 amino acids: CASSLLAGGVQYF. The CDR3 coding sequence is TGTGCCAGCAGTTTACTAGCGGGAGGGGTTCAGTATTTT.